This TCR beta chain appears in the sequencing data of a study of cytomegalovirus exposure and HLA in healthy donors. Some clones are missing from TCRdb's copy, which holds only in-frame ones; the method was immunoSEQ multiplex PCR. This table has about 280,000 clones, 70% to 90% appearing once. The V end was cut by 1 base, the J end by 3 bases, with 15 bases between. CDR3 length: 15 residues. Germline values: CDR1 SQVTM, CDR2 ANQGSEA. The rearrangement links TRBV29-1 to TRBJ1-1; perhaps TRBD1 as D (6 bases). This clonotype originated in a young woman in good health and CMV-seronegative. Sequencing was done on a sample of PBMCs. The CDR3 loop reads CSVEVYGRGYTEAFF. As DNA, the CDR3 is TGCAGCGTTGAAGTTTATGGCAGGGGATACACTGAAGCTTTCTTT.